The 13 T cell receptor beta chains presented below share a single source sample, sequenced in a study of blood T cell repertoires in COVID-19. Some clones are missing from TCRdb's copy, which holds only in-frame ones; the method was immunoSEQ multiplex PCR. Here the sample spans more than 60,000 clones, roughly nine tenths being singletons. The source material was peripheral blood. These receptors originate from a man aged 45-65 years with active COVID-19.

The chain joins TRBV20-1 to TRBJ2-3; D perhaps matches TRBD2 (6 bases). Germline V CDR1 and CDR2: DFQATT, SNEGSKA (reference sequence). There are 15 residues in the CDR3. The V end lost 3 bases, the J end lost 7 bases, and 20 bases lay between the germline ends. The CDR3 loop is CSASPGASEGYTQYF. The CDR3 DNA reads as TGCAGTGCTAGTCCCGGGGCTAGCGAGGGGTATACGCAGTATTTT.

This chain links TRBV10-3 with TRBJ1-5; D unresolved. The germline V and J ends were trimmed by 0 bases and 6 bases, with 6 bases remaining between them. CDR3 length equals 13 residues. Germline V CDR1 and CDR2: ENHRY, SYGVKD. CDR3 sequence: CAISESEVQPQHF. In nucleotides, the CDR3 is TGTGCCATCAGTGAGTCGGAGGTTCAGCCCCAGCATTTT.

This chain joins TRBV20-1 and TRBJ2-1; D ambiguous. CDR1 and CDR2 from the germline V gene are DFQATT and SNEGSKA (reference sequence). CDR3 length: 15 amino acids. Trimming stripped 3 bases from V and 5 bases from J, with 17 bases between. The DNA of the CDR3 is TGCAGTGCTAGTAGGAGCACGAGAATCAACAATGAGCAGTTCTTC. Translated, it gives CSASRSTRINNEQFF.

The CDR3 coding sequence is TGTGCCACCAGTACCGGGACTAGCGGGGCCGATGAGCAGTTCTTC. It is translated as CATSTGTSGADEQFF. This chain connects TRBV15 to TRBJ2-1; TRBD2 aligns across 13 bases. The germline V gene has CDR1 LNHNV and CDR2 YYDKDF (reference sequence). This CDR3 spans 15 amino acids. V lost 6 bases to trimming and J lost 8 bases; unmatched junction nucleotides: 7.

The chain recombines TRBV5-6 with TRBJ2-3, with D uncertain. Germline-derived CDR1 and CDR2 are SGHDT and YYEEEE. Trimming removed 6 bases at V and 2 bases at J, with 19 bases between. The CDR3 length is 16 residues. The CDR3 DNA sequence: TGTGCCAGCAACCAAGGCCCACTGCGGAACACAGATACGCAGTATTTT. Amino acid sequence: CASNQGPLRNTDTQYF.

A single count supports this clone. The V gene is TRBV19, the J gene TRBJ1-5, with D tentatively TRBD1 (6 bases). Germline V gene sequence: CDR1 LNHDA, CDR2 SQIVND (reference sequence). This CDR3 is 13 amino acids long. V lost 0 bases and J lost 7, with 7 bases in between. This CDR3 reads CASSIEGAQPQHF. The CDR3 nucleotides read TGTGCCAGTAGTATAGAGGGGGCGCAGCCCCAGCATTTT.

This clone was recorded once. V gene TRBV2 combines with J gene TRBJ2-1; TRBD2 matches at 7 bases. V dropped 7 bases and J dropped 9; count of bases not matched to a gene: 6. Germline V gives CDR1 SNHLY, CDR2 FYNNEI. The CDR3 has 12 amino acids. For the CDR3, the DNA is TGTGCCAGCAAGGAAGGCGGGGGTGAGCAGTTCTTC. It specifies CASKEGGGEQFF. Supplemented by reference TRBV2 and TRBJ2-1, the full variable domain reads EPEVTQTPSHQVTQMGQEVILRCVPISNHLYFYWYRQILGQKVEFLVSFYNNEISEKSEIFDDQFSVERPDGSNFTLKIRSTKLEDSAMYFCASKEGGGEQFFGPGTRLTVL.

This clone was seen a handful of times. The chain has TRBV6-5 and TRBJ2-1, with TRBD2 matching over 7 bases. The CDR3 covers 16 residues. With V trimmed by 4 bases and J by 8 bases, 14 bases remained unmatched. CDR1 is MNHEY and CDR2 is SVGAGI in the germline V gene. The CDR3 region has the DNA TGTGCCAGCAGTTCCTCCCGGAGCGGGAATCTGGATGAGCAGTTCTTC. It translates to CASSSSRSGNLDEQFF.

In nucleotides, the CDR3 is TGTGCCAGCAGCAGGAGGGAGGAGGAGGACCAGCCCCAGCATTTT. The encoded protein is CASSRREEEDQPQHF. The chain recombines TRBV21-1 with TRBJ1-5. TRBV21-1 is a known pseudogene. This CDR3 spans 15 amino acids.

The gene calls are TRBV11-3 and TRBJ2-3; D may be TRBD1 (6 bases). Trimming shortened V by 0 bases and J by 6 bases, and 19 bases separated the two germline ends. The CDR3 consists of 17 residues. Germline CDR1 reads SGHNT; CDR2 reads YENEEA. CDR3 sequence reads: CASSLDGTRPAADTQYF. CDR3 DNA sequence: TGTGCCAGCAGCTTAGACGGGACAAGACCGGCAGCCGATACGCAGTATTTT.

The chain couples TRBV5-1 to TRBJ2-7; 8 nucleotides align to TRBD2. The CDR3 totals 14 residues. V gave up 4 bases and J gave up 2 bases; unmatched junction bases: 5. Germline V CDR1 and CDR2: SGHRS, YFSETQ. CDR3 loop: CASSGGTSTYEQYF. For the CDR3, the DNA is TGCGCCAGCAGCGGCGGGACTAGTACCTACGAGCAGTACTTC.

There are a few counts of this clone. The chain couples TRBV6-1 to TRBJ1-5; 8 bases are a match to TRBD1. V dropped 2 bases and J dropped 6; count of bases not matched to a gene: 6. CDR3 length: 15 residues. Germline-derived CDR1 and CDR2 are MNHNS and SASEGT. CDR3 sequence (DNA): TGTGCCAGCAGTGAAAAGGCAGGGGGCGTTCAGCCCCAGCATTTT. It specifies CASSEKAGGVQPQHF.

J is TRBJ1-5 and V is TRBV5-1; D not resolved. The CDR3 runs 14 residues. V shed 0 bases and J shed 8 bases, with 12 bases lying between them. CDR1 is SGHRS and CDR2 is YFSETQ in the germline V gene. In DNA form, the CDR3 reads TGCGCCAGCAGCTTGGAGGGAGGGAATAAGCCCCAGCATTTT. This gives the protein CASSLEGGNKPQHF. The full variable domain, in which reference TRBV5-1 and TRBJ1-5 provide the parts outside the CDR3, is KAGVTQTPRYLIKTRGQQVTLSCSPISGHRSVSWYQQTPGQGLQFLFEYFSETQRNKGNFPGRFSGRQFSNSRSEMNVSTLELGDSALYLCASSLEGGNKPQHFGDGTRLSIL.